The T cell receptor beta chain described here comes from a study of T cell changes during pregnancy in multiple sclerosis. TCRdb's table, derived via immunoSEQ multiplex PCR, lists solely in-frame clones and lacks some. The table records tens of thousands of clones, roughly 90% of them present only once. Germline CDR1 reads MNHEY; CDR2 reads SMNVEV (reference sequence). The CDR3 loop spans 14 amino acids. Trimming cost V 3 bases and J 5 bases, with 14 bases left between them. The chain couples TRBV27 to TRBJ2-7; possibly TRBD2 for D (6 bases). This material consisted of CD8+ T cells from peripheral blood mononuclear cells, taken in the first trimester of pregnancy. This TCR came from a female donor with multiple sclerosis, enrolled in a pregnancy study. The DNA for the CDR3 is TGTGCCAGCAGTTTTGGCGGGGCAAAAGACGAGCAGTACTTC. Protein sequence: CASSFGGAKDEQYF.